These 9 T cell receptor beta chains were sequenced from one sample in a study of cytomegalovirus exposure and HLA in healthy donors. Primers: 60 Vbeta forward and 13 Jbeta reverse. Some clones are missing from TCRdb's copy, which holds only in-frame ones; the method was immunoSEQ multiplex PCR. The sample's table shows under 45,000 clones. Sequencing input: PBMCs. Receptor source: a male donor in good health and CMV-seronegative.

The chain employs TRBV4-1 and TRBJ1-5, with D tentatively TRBD1 (5 bases). CDR1 is MGHRA and CDR2 is YSYEKL in the germline V gene. This CDR3 spans 16 amino acids. V was pared by 0 bases and J by 0 bases, with 9 bases between. CDR3 coding DNA: TGCGCCAGCAGCCAAGACACAGGCAGTAGCAATCAGCCCCAGCATTTT. Translation gives CASSQDTGSSNQPQHF.

The CDR3 region is CASSLRYTSGVQLEQFF. CDR3 sequence (DNA): TGCGCCAGCAGCTTGAGATACACTAGCGGGGTGCAATTAGAGCAGTTCTTC. The rearrangement uses TRBV5-1 and TRBJ2-1; 10 bases line up with TRBD2. V lost 1 base and J lost 10; bases outside the gene matches: 14. Germline CDR1 is SGHRS and CDR2 is YFSETQ. The CDR3 loop spans 17 amino acids.

Comments on this clone: The same CDR3 also results from other DNA sequences found in this sample. The DNA for the CDR3 is TGTGCCAGCAGCAGGGGGTCCGAGCAGTACTTC. The encoded protein is CASSRGSEQYF. V and J are TRBV5-4 and TRBJ2-7, with a tentative D call TRBD1 (6 bases). CDR1 is SGHNT and CDR2 is YYREEE in the germline V gene (reference sequence). V was shortened by 4 bases and J by 6 bases, with 8 bases between the two germline ends. This CDR3 comprises 11 residues.

The J gene is TRBJ1-1, the V gene TRBV30; a weak D match, TRBD1 (5 bases). CDR3 length: 13 residues. The V and J ends lost 5 bases and 10 bases respectively, with 20 bases between them. Germline lookup yields CDR1 GTSNPN and CDR2 SVGIG (reference sequence). CDR3: CAWLPRTPWVAFF. DNA of the CDR3: TGTGCCTGGCTCCCTCGGACACCTTGGGTAGCTTTCTTT.

The chain employs TRBV27 and TRBJ2-7; TRBD1 might be the D (6 bases). V shed 5 bases and J shed 1 base, with 21 bases lying between them. Germline values: CDR1 MNHEY, CDR2 SMNVEV (reference sequence). The CDR3 loop spans 17 amino acids. The CDR3 spells CASSLDPPGHLSYEQYF. CDR3 DNA sequence: TGTGCCAGCAGTCTTGACCCACCGGGACACCTATCCTACGAGCAGTACTTC.

The genes are TRBV6-1 and TRBJ2-5; D unresolved. The V and J ends lost 2 bases and 2 bases respectively, with 6 bases between them. The V gene's germline CDR1 is MNHNS and CDR2 SASEGT. The CDR3 consists of 13 residues. The CDR3 here is CASSETRQETQYF. Written as DNA, the CDR3 is TGTGCCAGCAGTGAAACCAGGCAAGAGACCCAGTACTTC.

The J gene is TRBJ1-5, the V gene TRBV20-1; no definite D call. Deletions cut 3 bases from V and 4 bases from J, with 4 bases between. CDR3 length: 11 residues. Germline-derived CDR1 and CDR2 are DFQATT and SNEGSKA (reference sequence). CDR3 nucleotides: TGCAGTGCTAGCGAGAATCAGCCCCAGCATTTT. It is translated as CSASENQPQHF.

The genes are TRBV7-8 and TRBJ2-7, with 8 nucleotides matching TRBD2. Germline V lookup: CDR1 SGHVS, CDR2 FQNEAQ. The V segment lost 7 bases and the J segment 4 bases; nucleotides outside the gene matches: 15. This CDR3 comprises 16 residues. CDR3 amino acids: CASTDGAGLAVYEQYF. CDR3 sequence (DNA): TGTGCCAGCACCGATGGTGCAGGACTAGCAGTTTACGAGCAGTACTTC.

The V and J genes are TRBV19 and TRBJ2-7, with 7 bases identical to TRBD1. V shed 3 bases and J 6 bases; nucleotides not matched to a gene: 8. The CDR3 runs to 14 residues. The germline gives CDR1 LNHDA, CDR2 SQIVND (reference sequence). For the CDR3, the DNA is TGTGCCAGTAGTATCGGTGACAGGGTAGCCGAGCAGTACTTC. Its translation: CASSIGDRVAEQYF.